This T cell receptor beta chain was found in a study of T-cell reconstitution after alpha-beta-depleted transplantation in children (dated by TCRdb to 2016 to 2017). For context, the study as a whole: The study quantitatively tracked T-cell immune reconstitution after TCRalphabeta/CD19-depleted allogeneic hematopoietic cell transplantation in children using TCR repertoire profiling.

In this sample, this clonotype turned up many times. Its antigen remains unidentified. No much larger clone is present one base from it, and per-base qualities are unavailable. Library preparation employed PCR. TCRdb records Illumina HiSeq 2500 as the sequencer. Molecular barcoding was employed in the preparation of TCR libraries, with unique molecular identifiers being used to normalize TCRbeta repertoire quantification. TCRdb ran its own pipeline on the public reads, namely fastp trimming at Q25 and MiXCR clone calling, and kept in-frame beta chains. Each CDR3 protein gets just one entry, which takes the most common genes and DNA from the rows behind it. The sample contains a few hundred thousand distinct CDR3 sequences, 8.5% to 10% of them found a single time. The top ten constitute around 6% of the sample. The specimen comprised PBMCs from the stem cell graft donor, sampled from the stem cell graft. The sequence came from a human donor who donated a stem cell graft to a child with acute lymphoblastic leukemia.

CDR3 loop: CASSSNGGGSPLHF. The DNA sequence follows: TGTGCCAGCAGCTCAAATGGGGGCGGTTCACCCCTCCACTTT. The chain is assembled from TRBV7-2 and TRBJ1-6; TRBD1 might be the D gene, on 6 matching bases. The CDR3 covers 14 residues, taking in both the cysteine and the phenylalanine. Solely the CDR3 DNA is kept, with 42 bases framed from the first base. Reading the germline V gene gives CDR1 SGHTA and CDR2 FQGNSA. V was cut back by 4 bases and J by 9 bases, leaving a gap of 13 bases between them. The full variable domain, completed from the reference TRBV7-2 and TRBJ1-6 proteins outside the CDR3, reads GAGVSQSPSNKVTEKGKDVELRCDPISGHTALYWYRQSLGQGLEFLIYFQGNSAPDKSGLPSDRFSAERTGGSVSTLTIQRTQQEDSAVYLCASSSNGGGSPLHFGNGTRLTVT.